A selection of T cell receptor beta chains follows, all from one sample in a study of response to subunit inactivated influenza vaccine. Each CDR3 protein is one row after TCRdb ran MiXCR on the RT-PCR reads. The table lists about 800,000 distinct CDR3 sequences, 21% of them singletons. This specimen was PBMCs from blood, taken more than 4 days after vaccination. The receptors were gathered from a man aged 45 to 65 who received an inactivated influenza vaccine. CDR3s include the opening cysteine and the closing phenylalanine or tryptophan. A D gene is named only where the DNA matches it firmly. Clone sizes are given selectively: once, few, many, or a class where the clone is expanded.

CDR3 protein: CASSAGREETQYF
CDR3 DNA: TGTGCCAGCAGCGCGGGCAGGGAAGAGACCCAGTACTTC
clone size: -
J gene: TRBJ2-5
V gene: TRBV7-3
D gene: -

CDR3 protein: CASSQEGQTSGWWNEQFF
CDR3 DNA: TGTGCCAGCAGCCAAGAAGGACAGACTAGCGGGTGGTGGAATGAGCAGTTCTTC
clone size: -
J gene: TRBJ2-1
V gene: TRBV3-1
D gene: TRBD2

CDR3 protein: CASSPTSGASTDTQYF
CDR3 DNA: TGTGCCAGCAGCCCAACTAGCGGGGCGAGCACAGATACGCAGTATTTT
clone size: -
J gene: TRBJ2-3
V gene: TRBV12-3/TRBV12-4
D gene: TRBD2

CDR3 protein: CSVEQTGQGKFF
CDR3 DNA: TGCAGCGTTGAGCAGACCGGACAGGGGAAGTTCTTC
clone size: many
J gene: TRBJ2-1
V gene: TRBV29-1
D gene: TRBD1

CDR3 protein: CASSYLHRGSYGYTF
CDR3 DNA: TGTGCCAGCAGTTATTTACACCGAGGGAGCTATGGCTACACCTTC
clone size: -
J gene: TRBJ1-2
V gene: TRBV6-2/TRBV6-3
D gene: -

CDR3 protein: CASIPRSTGELFF
CDR3 DNA: TGTGCCAGCATCCCACGTTCCACCGGGGAGCTGTTTTTT
clone size: few
J gene: TRBJ2-2
V gene: TRBV27
D gene: -

CDR3 protein: CSGTSGTSGELFF
CDR3 DNA: TGCAGCGGAACTAGCGGTACCTCCGGGGAGCTGTTTTTT
clone size: few
J gene: TRBJ2-2
V gene: TRBV29-1
D gene: TRBD2

CDR3 protein: CASSYSILDPAGDRGRSEQFF
CDR3 DNA: TGTGCCAGCAGTTACTCGATCCTCGATCCCGCAGGAGACAGGGGACGCAGCGAGCAGTTCTTC
clone size: few
J gene: TRBJ2-1
V gene: TRBV6-2/TRBV6-3
D gene: TRBD1

CDR3 protein: CASSLRREQYF
CDR3 DNA: TGTGCCAGCAGCCTAAGGAGAGAGCAGTACTTC
clone size: few
J gene: TRBJ2-7
V gene: TRBV7-8
D gene: -

CDR3 protein: CASSIAGGMGEQFF
CDR3 DNA: TGTGCCAGTAGTATCGCGGGGGGGATGGGTGAGCAGTTCTTC
clone size: -
J gene: TRBJ2-1
V gene: TRBV19
D gene: TRBD2

CDR3 protein: CASSATSGNYEQYF
CDR3 DNA: TGCGCCAGCAGCGCAACTAGCGGGAATTACGAGCAGTACTTC
clone size: few
J gene: TRBJ2-7
V gene: TRBV5-1
D gene: TRBD2